These 2 T cell receptor beta chains originate from one sample sequenced in a study of blood T cells in healthy people across ages. The second PCR ran roughly 6 to 11 cycles with a sample-barcoded 5' primer and J-beta primers. TCRdb itself ran the 5' RACE reads through MiXCR, one entry per CDR3 protein. The repertoire holds about 1.7 million distinct CDR3 sequences, with under 30% as singletons. The sample consisted of blood. Receptor source: a woman between 25 and 40 years old in good health.

This clonotype was observed once. V is TRBV27 and J is TRBJ1-1; 8 bases match TRBD1. This CDR3 has 16 amino acids. Trimming cost V 8 bases and J 2 bases; bases outside gene matches: 13. CDR1 is MNHEY, CDR2 SMNVEV, per germline (reference sequence). CDR3 region: CASADGRGLDNTEAFF. CDR3 DNA: TGTGCCAGCGCCGATGGCAGGGGGCTCGACAACACTGAAGCTTTCTTT.

This clonotype turned up a few times. With a much larger clone just one base away, this may be a read error. The chain uses TRBV7-6 and TRBJ2-3, with 8 bases matching TRBD2. This CDR3 has 15 amino acids. CDR1 and CDR2 from the germline V gene are SGHVS and FNYEAQ. This chain's CDR3 is CASTLRAGGTDTQYF. CDR3 nucleotides: TGTGCCAGCACCTTACGAGCGGGGGGCACAGATACGCAGTATTTT.